Shown below are 21 T cell receptor beta chains from a single sample sequenced in a study of blood T cell repertoires in COVID-19. Repertoires were generated with immunoSEQ multiplex PCR, while TCRdb's copy carries only in-frame clones and drops some. The sample has about 160,000 clones; under 90% are singletons. The sample consisted of PBMCs or T cells enriched from blood (not recorded which). The receptors stem from a man aged 55 to 69 who had recovered from COVID-19.

The chain uses TRBV10-3 and TRBJ2-1; weak D call: TRBD2 (7 bases). Trimming removed 11 bases at V and 15 bases at J, with 23 bases between. Germline values: CDR1 ENHRY, CDR2 SYGVKD. This CDR3 spans 12 amino acids. The CDR3 spells CAGGGHIHGAFF. CDR3 nucleotides: TGTGCCGGGGGGGGGCACATACACGGTGCGTTCTTC.

This chain joins TRBV5-4 and TRBJ1-1; D is possibly TRBD1 (6 bases). Trimming stripped 3 bases from V and 4 bases from J, with 7 bases between. Germline loops: CDR1 SGHNT, CDR2 YYREEE (reference sequence). This CDR3 is 12 amino acids long. In nucleotides, the CDR3 is TGTGCCAGCAGCTCAGGGGTCACTGAAGCTTTCTTT. It codes for CASSSGVTEAFF.

This clone was counted between two and nine times. The chain is built from TRBV7-3 and TRBJ2-1; 10 bases fit TRBD2. Unmatched junction bases numbered 7, after V lost 5 bases and J lost 3 bases. The CDR3 has 16 amino acids. Germline V gives CDR1 SGHTA, CDR2 FQGTGA. The CDR3 loop is CASSAGTSAFYNEQFF. Written as DNA, the CDR3 is TGTGCCAGCAGCGCCGGGACTAGCGCTTTCTACAATGAGCAGTTCTTC.

This clone has a single count. The chain employs TRBV5-4 and TRBJ2-1; D perhaps matches TRBD2 (5 bases). The CDR3 sequence is 14 residues long. V was cut by 7 bases and J by 0 bases, with 11 bases left in between. Germline V gene lookup returns CDR1 SGHNT and CDR2 YYREEE (reference sequence). CDR3 coding DNA: TGTGCCAGCCGAAATAGCGACTCCTACAATGAGCAGTTCTTC. This translates into CASRNSDSYNEQFF.

This clone is a singleton in its sample. This chain links TRBV5-1 with TRBJ1-2, with a weak D call TRBD1 (5 bases). Looked up from germline, CDR1 is SGHRS and CDR2 is YFSETQ. V lost 0 bases and J lost 4, with 13 bases in between. The CDR3 consists of 15 residues. The CDR3 region is CASSLVGGGSYGYTF. For the CDR3, the DNA is TGCGCCAGCAGCTTGGTAGGCGGGGGTAGCTATGGCTACACCTTC.

The rearrangement joins TRBV12-3 or TRBV12-4 to TRBJ1-2; D is unresolved. The CDR3 spans 10 residues. V gave up 5 bases and J gave up 8 bases, with 6 bases separating them. The CDR3 sequence: CASSPRGYTF. In DNA form, the CDR3 reads TGTGCCAGCAGTCCACGGGGCTACACCTTC.

The chain uses TRBV2 and TRBJ2-7; D gene ambiguous. The CDR3 length is 14 residues. Trimming removed 2 bases from V and 0 bases from J, with 8 bases in between. The germline CDR1 and CDR2 sequences are SNHLY and FYNNEI. In nucleotides, the CDR3 is TGTGCCAGCAGTGAATCACAAAACTCCTACGAGCAGTACTTC. Protein sequence: CASSESQNSYEQYF.

The rearrangement uses TRBV29-1 and TRBJ2-2, with 16 bases identical to TRBD2. The J segment lost 6 bases and the V segment lost 3 bases, leaving 7 bases of the junction unmatched. This CDR3 contains 17 residues. CDR1 and CDR2 from the germline V gene are SQVTM and ANQGSEA. The CDR3 nucleotides read TGCAGCGTTGAGGGACTAGCGGGAGGGCAAAACGCCGGGGAGCTGTTTTTT. Its translation is CSVEGLAGGQNAGELFF.

This clone has a single count. The chain joins TRBV19 to TRBJ1-6, with 8 bases lining up with TRBD1. Germline V lookup: CDR1 LNHDA, CDR2 SQIVND (reference sequence). The CDR3 has 15 residues. V lost 3 bases to trimming and J lost 8 bases; unmatched junction nucleotides: 6. CDR3 sequence: CASSIGQGGHSPLHF. The CDR3 coding sequence is TGTGCCAGTAGTATCGGACAGGGTGGGCATTCACCCCTCCACTTT.

The chain combines TRBV29-1 with TRBJ1-4; D gene unclear. The CDR3 is 14 residues long. The ends were cut back, 5 bases at V and 7 bases at J, with 17 bases in the middle. In germline, CDR1 is SQVTM, CDR2 ANQGSEA. The CDR3 protein is CSVRMGSGGEKLFF. The CDR3 nucleotides read TGCAGCGTTCGAATGGGGTCGGGAGGTGAAAAACTGTTTTTT.

This chain uses TRBV6-5 with TRBJ2-7; 10 bases are shared with TRBD1. Per germline, CDR1 MNHEY and CDR2 SVGAGI. This CDR3 contains 14 residues. Germline trimming cut 7 bases from V and 5 bases from J; bases unmatched to any gene: 8. The CDR3 nucleotides are TGTGCCAGCACCGAGACAGGGGGCCTAAACGAGCAGTACTTC. It encodes CASTETGGLNEQYF.

V gene TRBV11-3 combines with J gene TRBJ1-1; D uncertain. Germline V CDR1 and CDR2: SGHNT, YENEEA. The CDR3 extends over 14 amino acids. Trimming took 0 bases from V and 2 from J, leaving 7 bases between them. The chain's CDR3 is CASSLDRENTEAFF. The CDR3, as DNA: TGTGCCAGCAGCTTAGACCGGGAAAACACTGAAGCTTTCTTT.

The gene calls are TRBV30 and TRBJ1-1; 8 bases are shared with TRBD1. The CDR3 length is 16 residues. J gave up 2 bases and V 2 bases, and 10 bases lay outside the gene matches. CDR1 is GTSNPN and CDR2 is SVGIG in the germline V gene (reference sequence). CDR3 residues: CAWSPDRGGSNTEAFF. CDR3 in DNA: TGTGCCTGGAGTCCTGACAGGGGAGGGAGTAACACTGAAGCTTTCTTT.

The CDR3: CASRSLAGLNEKLFF. CDR3 DNA: TGTGCCAGCAGAAGTTTAGCAGGGCTTAATGAAAAACTGTTTTTT. The chain recombines TRBV28 with TRBJ1-4; D might be TRBD1 (5 bases). Germline CDR1 reads MDHEN; CDR2 reads SYDVKM. The CDR3 contains 15 residues. The germline V and J ends were trimmed by 6 bases and 4 bases, with 15 bases remaining between them.

This clone was seen only a few times. Within the sample, other DNA sequences also encode this same CDR3. This sequence joins TRBV9 and TRBJ2-3; no clear D. This CDR3 is 14 amino acids long. Deletions cut 4 bases from V and 2 bases from J, with 11 bases between. CDR1 and CDR2 (germline): SGDLS, YYNGEE. CDR3 nucleotides: TGTGCCAGCAGCTCGCGATCGTACACAGATACGCAGTATTTT. Translated: CASSSRSYTDTQYF.

The J gene is TRBJ1-1, the V gene TRBV4-1; maybe TRBD1 (6 bases). From germline, CDR1 is MGHRA and CDR2 YSYEKL. This CDR3 has 13 residues. The V and J ends lost 8 bases and 7 bases respectively, with 17 bases between them. CDR3 residues: CASAGVGRGEAFF. The CDR3, as DNA: TGCGCCAGCGCAGGGGTTGGCAGGGGTGAAGCTTTCTTT.

This clone came up once. The chain carries TRBV5-1 and TRBJ2-5, with TRBD2 as a possible D gene (7 bases). The CDR3 extends over 14 amino acids. CDR1 and CDR2 from the germline V gene are SGHRS and YFSETQ. The ends were cut back, 6 bases at V and 5 bases at J, with 17 bases in the middle. The CDR3 protein is CASMGGHPGETQYF. In nucleotides, the CDR3 is TGCGCCAGCATGGGGGGGCACCCGGGGGAGACCCAGTACTTC.

V is TRBV7-2 and J is TRBJ2-3, with TRBD2 matching 8 bases. This CDR3 has 15 residues. CDR1 SGHTA and CDR2 FQGNSA come from the germline V gene. V lost 5 bases and J lost 1; bases outside the gene matches: 5. The CDR3 region is CASSKSGGGTDTQYF. CDR3 bases: TGTGCCAGCAGCAAGAGCGGGGGAGGCACAGATACGCAGTATTTT.

This clone was recorded a few times. The gene calls are TRBV28 and TRBJ2-1, with 12 positions matching TRBD2. CDR3 length: 17 amino acids. The germline gives CDR1 MDHEN, CDR2 SYDVKM. J was trimmed by 8 bases and V by 3 bases; bases with no gene match: 11. The CDR3 protein is CASSLSPSGGASDEQFF. In DNA, the CDR3 is TGTGCCAGCAGTTTGTCGCCTAGCGGGGGGGCCTCTGATGAGCAGTTCTTC.

V usage is TRBV5-6 and J usage is TRBJ1-2; D may be TRBD1 (5 bases). This CDR3 is built from 15 residues. Trimming shortened V by 0 bases and J by 4 bases, and 13 bases separated the two germline ends. CDR1 is SGHDT, CDR2 YYEEEE, per germline. Here the CDR3 DNA reads TGTGCCAGCAGCTTGGGACACGACAGCTCCTATGGCTACACCTTC. The encoded protein is CASSLGHDSSYGYTF.

This chain joins TRBV5-1 and TRBJ1-6, with TRBD1 as a possible D gene (6 bases). The V gene lost 0 bases and the J gene lost 7 bases, with 11 bases spanning the gap. Germline V gene data show CDR1 as SGHRS and CDR2 as YFSETQ. CDR3 length: 15 residues. The CDR3 nucleotides read TGCGCCAGCAGCTTGGCTCAGGGGCGAAATTCACCCCTCCACTTT. Translation: CASSLAQGRNSPLHF.